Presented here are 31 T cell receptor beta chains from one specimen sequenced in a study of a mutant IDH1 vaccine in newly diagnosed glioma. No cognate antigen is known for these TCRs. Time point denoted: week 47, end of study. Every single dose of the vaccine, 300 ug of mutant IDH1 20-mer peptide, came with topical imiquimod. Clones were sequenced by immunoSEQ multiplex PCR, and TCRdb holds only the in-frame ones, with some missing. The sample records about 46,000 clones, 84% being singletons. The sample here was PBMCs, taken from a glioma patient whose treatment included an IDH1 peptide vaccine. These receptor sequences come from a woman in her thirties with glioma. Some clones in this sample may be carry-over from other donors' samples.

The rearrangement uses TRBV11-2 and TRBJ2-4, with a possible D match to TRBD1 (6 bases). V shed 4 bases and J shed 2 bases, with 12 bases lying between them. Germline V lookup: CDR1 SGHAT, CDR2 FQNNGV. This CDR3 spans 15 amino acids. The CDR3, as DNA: TGTGCCAGCAGCTCCTCCGGGACAACCAAAAACATTCAGTACTTC. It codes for CASSSSGTTKNIQYF.

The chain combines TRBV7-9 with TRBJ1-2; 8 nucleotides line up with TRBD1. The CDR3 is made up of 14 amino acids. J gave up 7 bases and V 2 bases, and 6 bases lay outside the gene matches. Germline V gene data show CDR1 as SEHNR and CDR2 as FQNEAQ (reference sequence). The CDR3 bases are TGTGCCAGCAGCTTAAGCGACAGGGGCCTTGGCTACACCTTC. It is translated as CASSLSDRGLGYTF. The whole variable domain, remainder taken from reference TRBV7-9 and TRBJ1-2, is DTGVSQNPRHKITKRGQNVTFRCDPISEHNRLYWYRQTLGQGPEFLTYFQNEAQLEKSRLLSDRFSAERPKGSFSTLEIQRTEQGDSAMYLCASSLSDRGLGYTFGSGTRLTVV.

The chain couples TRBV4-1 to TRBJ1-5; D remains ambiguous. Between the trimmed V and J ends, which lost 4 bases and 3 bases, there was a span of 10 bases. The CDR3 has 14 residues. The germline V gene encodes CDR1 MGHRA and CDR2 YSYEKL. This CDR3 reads CASSPAGLNQPQHF. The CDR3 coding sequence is TGCGCCAGCAGCCCCGCCGGACTCAATCAGCCCCAGCATTTT.

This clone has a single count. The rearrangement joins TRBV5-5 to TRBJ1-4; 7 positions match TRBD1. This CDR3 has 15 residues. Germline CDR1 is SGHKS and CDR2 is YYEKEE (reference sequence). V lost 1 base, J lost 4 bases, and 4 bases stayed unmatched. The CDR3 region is CASSLWDSLNEKLFF. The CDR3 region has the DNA TGTGCCAGCAGCTTGTGGGACAGCCTTAATGAAAAACTGTTTTTT.

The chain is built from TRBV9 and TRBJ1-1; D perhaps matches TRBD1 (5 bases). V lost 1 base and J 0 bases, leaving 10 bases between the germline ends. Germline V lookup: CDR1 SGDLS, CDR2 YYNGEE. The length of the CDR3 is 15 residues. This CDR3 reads CASSVLDNMNTEAFF. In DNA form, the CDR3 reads TGTGCCAGCAGCGTATTGGACAACATGAACACTGAAGCTTTCTTT.

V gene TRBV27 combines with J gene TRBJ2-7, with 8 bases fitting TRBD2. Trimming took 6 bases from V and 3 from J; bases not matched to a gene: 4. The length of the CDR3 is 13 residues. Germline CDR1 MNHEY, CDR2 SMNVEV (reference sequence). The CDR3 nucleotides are TGTGCCAGCAGGCTACTAGCGGACTACGAGCAGTACTTC. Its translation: CASRLLADYEQYF.

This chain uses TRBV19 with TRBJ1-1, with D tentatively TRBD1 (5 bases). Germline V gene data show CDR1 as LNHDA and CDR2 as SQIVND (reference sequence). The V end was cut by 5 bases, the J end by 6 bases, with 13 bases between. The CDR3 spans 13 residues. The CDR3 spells CASSAGVGAEAFF. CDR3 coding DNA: TGTGCCAGTAGTGCTGGAGTGGGGGCTGAAGCTTTCTTT.

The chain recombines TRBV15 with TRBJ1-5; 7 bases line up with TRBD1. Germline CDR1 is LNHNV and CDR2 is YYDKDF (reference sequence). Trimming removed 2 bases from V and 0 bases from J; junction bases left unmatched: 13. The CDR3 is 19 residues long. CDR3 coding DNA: TGTGCCACCAGCAGATACAGGGGCCGTGGGGCTTATAGCAATCAGCCCCAGCATTTT. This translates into CATSRYRGRGAYSNQPQHF.

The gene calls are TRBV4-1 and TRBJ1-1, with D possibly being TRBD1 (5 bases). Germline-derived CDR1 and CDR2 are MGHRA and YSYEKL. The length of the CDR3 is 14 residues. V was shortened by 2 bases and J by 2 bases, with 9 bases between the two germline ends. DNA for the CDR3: TGCGCCAGCAGCCAACGGGGCACTAACACTGAAGCTTTCTTT. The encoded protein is CASSQRGTNTEAFF.

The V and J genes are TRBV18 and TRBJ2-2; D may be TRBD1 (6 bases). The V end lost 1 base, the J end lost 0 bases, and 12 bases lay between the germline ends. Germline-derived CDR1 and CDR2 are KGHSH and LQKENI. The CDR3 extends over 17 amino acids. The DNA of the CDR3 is TGTGCCAGCTCACCACTCGGGACACCGGCGAACACCGGGGAGCTGTTTTTT. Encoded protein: CASSPLGTPANTGELFF.

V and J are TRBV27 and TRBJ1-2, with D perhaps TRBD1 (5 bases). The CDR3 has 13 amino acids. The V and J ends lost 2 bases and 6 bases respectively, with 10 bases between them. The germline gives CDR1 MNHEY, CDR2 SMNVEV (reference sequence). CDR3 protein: CASSLTGADGYTF. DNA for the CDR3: TGTGCCAGCAGTTTAACAGGAGCGGATGGCTACACCTTC.

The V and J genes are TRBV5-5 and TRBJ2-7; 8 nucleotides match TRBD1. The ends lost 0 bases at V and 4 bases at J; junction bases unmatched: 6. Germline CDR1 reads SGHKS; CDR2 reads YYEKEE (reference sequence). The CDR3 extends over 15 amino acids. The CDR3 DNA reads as TGTGCCAGCAGCTTGGAGGGCAGGACAGGGTACGAGCAGTACTTC. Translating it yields CASSLEGRTGYEQYF.

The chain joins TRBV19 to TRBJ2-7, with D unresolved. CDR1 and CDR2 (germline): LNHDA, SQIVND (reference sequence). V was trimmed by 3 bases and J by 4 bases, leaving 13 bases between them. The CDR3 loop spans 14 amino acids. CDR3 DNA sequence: TGTGCCAGTAGTATCGGTTCCCCCGGGTACGAGCAGTACTTC. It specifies CASSIGSPGYEQYF.

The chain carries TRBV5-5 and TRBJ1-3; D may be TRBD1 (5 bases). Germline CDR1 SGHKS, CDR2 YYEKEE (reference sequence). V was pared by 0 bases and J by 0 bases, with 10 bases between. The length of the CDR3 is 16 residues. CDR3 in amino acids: CASSLGPTGSGNTIYF. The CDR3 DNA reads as TGTGCCAGCAGCTTGGGACCTACAGGCTCTGGAAACACCATATATTTT.

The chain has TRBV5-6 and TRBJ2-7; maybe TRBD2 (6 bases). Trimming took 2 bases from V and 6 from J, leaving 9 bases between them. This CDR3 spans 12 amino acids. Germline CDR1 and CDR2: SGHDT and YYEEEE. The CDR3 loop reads CASSLGEVEQYF. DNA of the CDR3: TGTGCCAGCAGCTTAGGGGAGGTCGAGCAGTACTTC.

The CDR3 region has the DNA TGTGCCAGCAGTTATCGGGCAGGGGGAACTTCCGGGGAGCTGTTTTTT. This encodes CASSYRAGGTSGELFF. The gene calls are TRBV6-5 and TRBJ2-2, with 7 bases that match TRBD1. Germline CDR1 MNHEY, CDR2 SVGAGI. J lost 6 bases, V lost 3 bases, and 10 bases had no gene match. CDR3 length equals 16 residues.

The DNA for the CDR3 is TGTGCCAGCATTCTAAATGTGGTTGCAAGCTATGGCTACACCTTC. Translating gives CASILNVVASYGYTF. This rearrangement joins TRBV6-1 to TRBJ1-2; D uncertain. The V and J ends lost 7 bases and 4 bases respectively, with 19 bases between them. The germline CDR1 and CDR2 sequences are MNHNS and SASEGT. The CDR3 sequence is 15 residues long.

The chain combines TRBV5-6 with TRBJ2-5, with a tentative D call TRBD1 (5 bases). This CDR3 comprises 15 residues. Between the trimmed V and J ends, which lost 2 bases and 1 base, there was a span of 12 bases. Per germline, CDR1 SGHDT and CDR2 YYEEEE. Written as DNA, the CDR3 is TGTGCCAGCAGCTTCATCAGGGCCGTCCAAGAGACCCAGTACTTC. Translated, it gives CASSFIRAVQETQYF.

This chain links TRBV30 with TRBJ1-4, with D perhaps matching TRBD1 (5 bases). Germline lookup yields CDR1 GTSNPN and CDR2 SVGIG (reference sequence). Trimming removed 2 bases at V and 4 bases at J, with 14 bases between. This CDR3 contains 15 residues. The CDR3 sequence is CAWSIGPGFNEKLFF. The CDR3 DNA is TGTGCCTGGAGTATAGGGCCAGGGTTTAATGAAAAACTGTTTTTT. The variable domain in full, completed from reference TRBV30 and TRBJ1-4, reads SQTIHQWPATLVQPVGSPLSLECTVEGTSNPNLYWYRQAAGRGLQLLFYSVGIGQISSEVPQNLSASRPQDRQFILSSKKLLLSDSGFYLCAWSIGPGFNEKLFFGSGTQLSVL.

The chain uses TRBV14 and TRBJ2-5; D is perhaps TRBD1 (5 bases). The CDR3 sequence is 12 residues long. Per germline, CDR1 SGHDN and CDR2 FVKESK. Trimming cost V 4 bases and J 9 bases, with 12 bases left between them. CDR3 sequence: CASSLSQGPQYF. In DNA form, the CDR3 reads TGTGCCAGCAGCCTTTCCCAGGGTCCCCAGTACTTC.

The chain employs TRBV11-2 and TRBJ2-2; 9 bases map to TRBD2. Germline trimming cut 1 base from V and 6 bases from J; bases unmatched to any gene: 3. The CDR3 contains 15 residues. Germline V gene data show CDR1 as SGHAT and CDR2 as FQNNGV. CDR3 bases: TGTGCCAGCAGCTTAGTAGGGACTAGCTCCGGGGAGCTGTTTTTT. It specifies CASSLVGTSSGELFF.

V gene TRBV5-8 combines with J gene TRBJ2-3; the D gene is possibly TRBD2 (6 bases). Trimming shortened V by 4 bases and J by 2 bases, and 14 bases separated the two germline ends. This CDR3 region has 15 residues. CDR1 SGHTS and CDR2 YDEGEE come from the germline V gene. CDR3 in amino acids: CASSRGTLNTDTQYF. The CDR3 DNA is TGTGCCAGCAGCCGGGGGACTTTAAACACAGATACGCAGTATTTT.

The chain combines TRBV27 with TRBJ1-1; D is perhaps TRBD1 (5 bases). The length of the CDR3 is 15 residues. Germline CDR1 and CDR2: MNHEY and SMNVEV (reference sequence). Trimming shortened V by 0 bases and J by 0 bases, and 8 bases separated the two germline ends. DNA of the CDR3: TGTGCCAGCAGTTTATCGCGGGACTTGAACACTGAAGCTTTCTTT. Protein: CASSLSRDLNTEAFF.

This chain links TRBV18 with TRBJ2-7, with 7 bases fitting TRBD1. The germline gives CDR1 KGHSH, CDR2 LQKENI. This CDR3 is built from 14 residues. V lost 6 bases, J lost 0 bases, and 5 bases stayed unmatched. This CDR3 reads CASSPGTDSYEQYF. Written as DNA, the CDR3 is TGTGCCAGCTCTCCCGGGACAGACTCCTACGAGCAGTACTTC.

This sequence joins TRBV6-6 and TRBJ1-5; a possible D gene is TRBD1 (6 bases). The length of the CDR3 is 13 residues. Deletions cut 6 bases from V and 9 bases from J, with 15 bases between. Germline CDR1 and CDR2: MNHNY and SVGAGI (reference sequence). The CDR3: CASRPGDWAPQHF. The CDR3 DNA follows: TGTGCCAGCAGGCCAGGGGACTGGGCGCCCCAGCATTTT.

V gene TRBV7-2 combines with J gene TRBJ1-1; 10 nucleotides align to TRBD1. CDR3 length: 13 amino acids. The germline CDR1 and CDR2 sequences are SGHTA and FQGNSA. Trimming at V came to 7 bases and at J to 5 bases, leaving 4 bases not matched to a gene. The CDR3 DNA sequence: TGTGCCAGCATCAGGACAGGGGGGACTGAAGCTTTCTTT. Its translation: CASIRTGGTEAFF.

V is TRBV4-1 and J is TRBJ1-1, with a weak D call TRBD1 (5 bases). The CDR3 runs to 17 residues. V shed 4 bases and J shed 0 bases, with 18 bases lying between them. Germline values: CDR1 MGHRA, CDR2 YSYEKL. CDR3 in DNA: TGCGCCAGCAGCCCTGTTCGTTACGGGACTTTGAACACTGAAGCTTTCTTT. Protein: CASSPVRYGTLNTEAFF.

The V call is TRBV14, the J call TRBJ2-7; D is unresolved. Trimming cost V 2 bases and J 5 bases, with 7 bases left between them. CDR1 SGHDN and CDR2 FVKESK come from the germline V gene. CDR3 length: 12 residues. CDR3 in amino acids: CASSQRYHEQYF. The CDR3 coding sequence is TGTGCCAGCAGCCAACGCTACCACGAGCAGTACTTC.

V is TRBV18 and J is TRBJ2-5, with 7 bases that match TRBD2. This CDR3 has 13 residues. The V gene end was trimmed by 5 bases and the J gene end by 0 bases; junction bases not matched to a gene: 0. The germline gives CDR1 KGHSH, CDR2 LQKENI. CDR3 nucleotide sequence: TGTGCCAGCTCAGGGGGGGACCAAGAGACCCAGTACTTC. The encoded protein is CASSGGDQETQYF.

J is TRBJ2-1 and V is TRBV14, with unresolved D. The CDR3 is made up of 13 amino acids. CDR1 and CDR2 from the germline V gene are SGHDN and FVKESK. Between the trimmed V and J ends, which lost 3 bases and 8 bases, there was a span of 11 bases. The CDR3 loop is CASSQGRRDEQFF. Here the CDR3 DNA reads TGTGCCAGCAGCCAGGGTAGAAGGGATGAGCAGTTCTTC.

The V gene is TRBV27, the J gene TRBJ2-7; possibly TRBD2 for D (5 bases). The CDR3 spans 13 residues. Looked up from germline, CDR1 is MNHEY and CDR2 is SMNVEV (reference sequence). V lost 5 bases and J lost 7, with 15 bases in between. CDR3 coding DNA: TGTGCCAGCAGTAAGGAGGCCCCGGGAGAGCAGTACTTC. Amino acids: CASSKEAPGEQYF.